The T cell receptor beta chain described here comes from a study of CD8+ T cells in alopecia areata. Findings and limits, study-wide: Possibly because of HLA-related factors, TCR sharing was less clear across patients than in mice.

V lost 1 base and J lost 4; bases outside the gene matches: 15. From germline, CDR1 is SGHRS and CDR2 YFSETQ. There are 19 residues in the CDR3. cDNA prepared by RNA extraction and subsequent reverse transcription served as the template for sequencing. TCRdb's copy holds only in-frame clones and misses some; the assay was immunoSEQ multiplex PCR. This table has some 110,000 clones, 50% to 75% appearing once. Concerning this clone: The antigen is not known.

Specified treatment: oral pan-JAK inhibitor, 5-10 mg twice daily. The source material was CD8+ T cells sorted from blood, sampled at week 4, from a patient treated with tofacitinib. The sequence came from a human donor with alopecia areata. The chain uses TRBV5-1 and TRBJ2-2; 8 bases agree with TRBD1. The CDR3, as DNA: TGCGCCAGCAGCTTGTTGAATCGCCGGGACAGGAGTTCCACCGGGGAGCTGTTTTTT. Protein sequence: CASSLLNRRDRSSTGELFF.